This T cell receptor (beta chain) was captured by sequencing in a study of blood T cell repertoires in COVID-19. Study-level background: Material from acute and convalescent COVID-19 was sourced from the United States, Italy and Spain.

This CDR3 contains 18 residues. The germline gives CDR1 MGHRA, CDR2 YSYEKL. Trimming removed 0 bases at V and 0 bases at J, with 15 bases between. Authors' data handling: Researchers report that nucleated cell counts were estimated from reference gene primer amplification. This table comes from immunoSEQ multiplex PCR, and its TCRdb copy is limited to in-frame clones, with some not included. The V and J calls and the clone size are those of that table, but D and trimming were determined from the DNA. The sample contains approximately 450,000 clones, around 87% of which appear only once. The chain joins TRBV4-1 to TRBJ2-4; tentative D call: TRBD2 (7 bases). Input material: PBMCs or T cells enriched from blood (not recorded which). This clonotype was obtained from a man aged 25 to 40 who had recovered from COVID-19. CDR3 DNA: TGCGCCAGCAGCCAAGAAAGGGGGGGGGCCTTAGCCAAAAACATTCAGTACTTC. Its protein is CASSQERGGALAKNIQYF.